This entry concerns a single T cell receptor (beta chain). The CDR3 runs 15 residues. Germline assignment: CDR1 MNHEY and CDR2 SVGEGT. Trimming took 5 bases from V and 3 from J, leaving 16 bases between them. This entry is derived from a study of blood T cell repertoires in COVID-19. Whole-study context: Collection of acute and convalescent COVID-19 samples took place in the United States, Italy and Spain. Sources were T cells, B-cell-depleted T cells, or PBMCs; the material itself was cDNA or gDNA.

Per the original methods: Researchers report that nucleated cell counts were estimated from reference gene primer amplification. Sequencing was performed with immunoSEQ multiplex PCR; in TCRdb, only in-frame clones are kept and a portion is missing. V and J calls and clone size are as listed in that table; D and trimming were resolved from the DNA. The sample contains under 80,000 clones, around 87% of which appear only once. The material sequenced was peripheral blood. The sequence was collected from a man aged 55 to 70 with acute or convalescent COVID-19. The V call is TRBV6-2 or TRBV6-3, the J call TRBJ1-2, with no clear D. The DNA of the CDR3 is TGTGCCAGCAGTCCAATCTCAGTCGGGGACTATGGCTACACCTTC. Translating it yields CASSPISVGDYGYTF.